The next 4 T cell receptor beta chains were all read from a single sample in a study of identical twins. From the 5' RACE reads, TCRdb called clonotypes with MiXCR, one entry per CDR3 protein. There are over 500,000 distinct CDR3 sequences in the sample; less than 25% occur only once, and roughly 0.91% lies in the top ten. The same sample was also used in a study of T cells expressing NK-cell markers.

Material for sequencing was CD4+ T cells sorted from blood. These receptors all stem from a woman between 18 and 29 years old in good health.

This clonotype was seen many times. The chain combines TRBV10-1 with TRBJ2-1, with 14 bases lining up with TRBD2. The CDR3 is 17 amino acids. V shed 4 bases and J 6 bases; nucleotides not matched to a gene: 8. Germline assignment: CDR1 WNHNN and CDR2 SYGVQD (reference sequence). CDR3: CASSGPGTSGGFNEQFF. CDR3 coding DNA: TGCGCCAGCAGTGGCCCGGGGACTAGCGGGGGCTTCAATGAGCAGTTCTTC.

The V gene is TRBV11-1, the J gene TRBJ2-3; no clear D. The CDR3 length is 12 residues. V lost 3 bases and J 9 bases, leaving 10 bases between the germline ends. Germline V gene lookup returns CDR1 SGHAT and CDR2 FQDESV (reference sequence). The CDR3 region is CASSFQEETQYF. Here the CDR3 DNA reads TGTGCCAGCAGCTTCCAGGAAGAAACGCAGTATTTT. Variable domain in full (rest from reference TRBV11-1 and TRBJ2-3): EAEVAQSPRYKITEKSQAVAFWCDPISGHATLYWYRQILGQGPELLVQFQDESVVDDSQLPKDRFSAERLKGVDSTLKIQPAELGDSAMYLCASSFQEETQYFGPGTRLTVL.

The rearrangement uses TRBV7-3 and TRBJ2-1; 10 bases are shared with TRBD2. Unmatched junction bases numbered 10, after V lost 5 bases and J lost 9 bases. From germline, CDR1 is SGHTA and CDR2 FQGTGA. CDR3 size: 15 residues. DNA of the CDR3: TGTGCCAGCAGCCCCCGCCTAGCGGGGGTTGTTGAGCAGTTCTTC. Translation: CASSPRLAGVVEQFF.

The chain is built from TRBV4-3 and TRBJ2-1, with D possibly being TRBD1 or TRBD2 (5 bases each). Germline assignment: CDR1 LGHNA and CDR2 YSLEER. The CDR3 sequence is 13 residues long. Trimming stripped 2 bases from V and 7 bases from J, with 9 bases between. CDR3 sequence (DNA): TGCGCCAGCAGCCAATGGGACGGGAATGAGCAGTTCTTC. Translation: CASSQWDGNEQFF.